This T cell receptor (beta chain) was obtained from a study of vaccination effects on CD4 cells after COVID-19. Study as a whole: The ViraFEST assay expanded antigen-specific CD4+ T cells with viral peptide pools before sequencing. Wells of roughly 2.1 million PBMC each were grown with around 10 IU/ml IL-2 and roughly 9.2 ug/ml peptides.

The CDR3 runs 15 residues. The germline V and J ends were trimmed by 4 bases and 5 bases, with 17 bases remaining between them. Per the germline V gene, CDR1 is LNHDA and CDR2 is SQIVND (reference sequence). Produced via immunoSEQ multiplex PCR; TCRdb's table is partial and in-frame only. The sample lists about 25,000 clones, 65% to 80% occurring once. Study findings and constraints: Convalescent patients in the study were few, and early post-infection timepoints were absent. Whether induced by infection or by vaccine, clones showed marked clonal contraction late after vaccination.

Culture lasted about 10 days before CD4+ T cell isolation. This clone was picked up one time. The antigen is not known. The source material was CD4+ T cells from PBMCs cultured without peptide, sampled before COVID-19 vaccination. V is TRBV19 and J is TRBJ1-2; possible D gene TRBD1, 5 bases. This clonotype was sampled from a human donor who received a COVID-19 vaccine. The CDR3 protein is CASSRSGTFLYGYTF. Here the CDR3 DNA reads TGTGCCAGTAGTAGATCCGGGACTTTCCTTTATGGCTACACCTTC.